The source of this T cell receptor beta chain is a study of cytomegalovirus exposure and HLA in healthy donors. The PCR was carried out with 60 Vbeta primers and 13 Jbeta primers. Method: immunoSEQ multiplex PCR; TCRdb's copy keeps in-frame clones and lacks some. The table for this sample gives around 25,000 clones. This clonotype originated in a male donor in good health and CMV-seropositive. The sample consisted of PBMCs.

CDR3: CASSQDLRGLNEQFF. The CDR3 bases are TGCGCCAGCAGCCAAGATTTGCGGGGACTCAATGAGCAGTTCTTC. The chain carries TRBV4-3 and TRBJ2-1; a possible D gene is TRBD2 (6 bases). Germline CDR1 reads LGHNA; CDR2 reads YSLEER. There are 15 residues in the CDR3. V was cut by 0 bases and J by 6 bases, with 12 bases left in between.